The T cell receptor beta chain described here comes from a study of blood T cell repertoires in COVID-19. The CDR3 loop spans 15 amino acids. V was clipped by 2 bases and J by 2 bases, with 10 bases between them. From germline, CDR1 is SNHLY and CDR2 FYNNEI. As processed by the authors: Nucleated cell number was recorded as an estimate derived from reference gene primer amplification. Here immunoSEQ multiplex PCR was the method, and the copy in TCRdb shows in-frame clones only, minus some. V and J calls and clone size follow that table, whereas D and trimming were derived from the DNA. This sample yields 85,000 to 130,000 clones, of which about 70% are seen a single time; approximately 0.87% belongs to the top ten.

The V call is TRBV2, the J call TRBJ1-5; D perhaps matches TRBD1 (5 bases). The TCR comes from a human donor with acute or convalescent COVID-19. The donor label of this sample is uncertain. The sample taken for sequencing was peripheral blood. CDR3 nucleotides: TGTGCCAGCAGTGAAAGGGGAGGGGGCAATCAGCCCCAGCATTTT. This gives the protein CASSERGGGNQPQHF. Filled out from reference TRBV2 and TRBJ1-5, the complete variable domain reads EPEVTQTPSHQVTQMGQEVILRCVPISNHLYFYWYRQILGQKVEFLVSFYNNEISEKSEIFDDQFSVERPDGSNFTLKIRSTKLEDSAMYFCASSERGGGNQPQHFGDGTRLSIL.